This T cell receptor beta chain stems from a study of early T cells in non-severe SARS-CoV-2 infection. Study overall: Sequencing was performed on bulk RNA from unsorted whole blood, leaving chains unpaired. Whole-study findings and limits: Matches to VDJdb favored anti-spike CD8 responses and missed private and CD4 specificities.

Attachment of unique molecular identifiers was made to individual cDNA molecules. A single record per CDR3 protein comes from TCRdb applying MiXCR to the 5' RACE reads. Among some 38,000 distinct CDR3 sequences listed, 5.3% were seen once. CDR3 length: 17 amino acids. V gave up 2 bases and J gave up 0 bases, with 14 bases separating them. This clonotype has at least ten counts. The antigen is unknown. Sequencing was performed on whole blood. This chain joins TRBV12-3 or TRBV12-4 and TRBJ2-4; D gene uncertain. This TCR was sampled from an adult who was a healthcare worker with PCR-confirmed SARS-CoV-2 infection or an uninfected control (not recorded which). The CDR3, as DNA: TGTGCCAGCAGTTTATCATACTCACTACTAGCCAAAAACATTCAGTACTTC. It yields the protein CASSLSYSLLAKNIQYF.